Described below is a single T cell receptor (beta chain) sequence and its context. This sample was taken from a study of shared clonotypes between healthy human individuals. Assay: immunoSEQ multiplex PCR; the TCRdb copy retains only in-frame clones and omits some. The data contain around 480,000 clones, about three quarters of them singletons. This TCR came from a middle-aged woman in good health. Some clones in this sample may be carry-over from other donors' samples. The sample taken for sequencing was PBMCs.

This CDR3 is CASRETRLGTDTQYF. The CDR3 DNA reads as TGTGCCAGCAGGGAGACAAGACTGGGCACAGATACGCAGTATTTT. The genes are TRBV28 and TRBJ2-3; D is uncertain. This CDR3 region has 15 residues. Germline loops: CDR1 MDHEN, CDR2 SYDVKM. V was clipped by 6 bases and J by 1 base, with 14 bases between them.